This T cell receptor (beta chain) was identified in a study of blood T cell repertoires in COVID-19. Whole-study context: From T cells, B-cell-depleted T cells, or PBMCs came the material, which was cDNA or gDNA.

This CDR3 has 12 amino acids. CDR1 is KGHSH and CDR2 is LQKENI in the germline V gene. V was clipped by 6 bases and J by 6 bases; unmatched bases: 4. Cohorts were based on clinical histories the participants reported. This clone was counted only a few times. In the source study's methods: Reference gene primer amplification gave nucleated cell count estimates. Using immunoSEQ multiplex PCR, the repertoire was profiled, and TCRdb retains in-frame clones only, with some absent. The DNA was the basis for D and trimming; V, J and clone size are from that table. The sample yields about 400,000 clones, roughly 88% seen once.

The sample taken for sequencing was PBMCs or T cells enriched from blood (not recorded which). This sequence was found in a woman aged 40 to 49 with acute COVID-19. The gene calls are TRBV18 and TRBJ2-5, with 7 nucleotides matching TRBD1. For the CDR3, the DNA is TGTGCCAGCTCTCTACAGGGGAAGACCCAGTACTTC. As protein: CASSLQGKTQYF.